This T cell receptor beta chain was sequenced during a study of blood T cell repertoires in COVID-19. Study at large: Acute and convalescent COVID-19 specimens originated in the United States, Italy and Spain. PBMCs, B-cell-depleted T cells, or T cells were the source of the cDNA or gDNA that made up the material.

V lost 5 bases, J lost 4 bases, and 8 bases stayed unmatched. CDR1 and CDR2 from the germline V gene are SGHTA and FQGNSA. The CDR3 has 15 residues. How the authors handled the data: Amplification with reference gene primers provided the estimates of nucleated cell counts. The assay was immunoSEQ multiplex PCR, and TCRdb's table has in-frame clones only and misses some. V and J calls and clone size follow that table, whereas D and trimming were derived from the DNA. Of about 400,000 clones in the sample, 70% to 90% were seen once. The chain combines TRBV7-2 with TRBJ1-2; 9 bases are a match to TRBD1. The sequence was obtained from a human donor in a cohort sampled during active COVID-19. Sequencing used peripheral blood. The CDR3 is CASSLLQGQGYGYTF. The CDR3 DNA follows: TGTGCCAGCAGCCTACTGCAGGGACAGGGCTATGGCTACACCTTC.